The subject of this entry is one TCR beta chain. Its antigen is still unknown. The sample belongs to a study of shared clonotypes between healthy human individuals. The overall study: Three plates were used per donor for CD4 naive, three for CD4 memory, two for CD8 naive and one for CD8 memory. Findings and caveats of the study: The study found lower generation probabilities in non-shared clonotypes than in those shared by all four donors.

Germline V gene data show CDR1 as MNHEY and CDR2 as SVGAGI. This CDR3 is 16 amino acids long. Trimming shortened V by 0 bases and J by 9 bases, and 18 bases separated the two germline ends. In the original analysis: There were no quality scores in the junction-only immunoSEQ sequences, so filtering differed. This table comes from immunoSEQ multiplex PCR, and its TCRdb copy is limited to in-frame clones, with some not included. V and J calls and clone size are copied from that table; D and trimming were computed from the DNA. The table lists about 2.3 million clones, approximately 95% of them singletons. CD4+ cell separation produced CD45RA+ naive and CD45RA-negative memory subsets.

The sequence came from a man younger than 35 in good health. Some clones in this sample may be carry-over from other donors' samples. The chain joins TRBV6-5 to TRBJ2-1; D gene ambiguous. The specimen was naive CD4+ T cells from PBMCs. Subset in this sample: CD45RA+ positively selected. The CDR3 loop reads CASSYSYDTGWTEQFF. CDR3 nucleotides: TGTGCCAGCAGTTACTCGTACGATACCGGGTGGACTGAGCAGTTCTTC.